This T cell receptor beta chain was obtained from a study of T-cell memory formation after mild COVID-19 (dated by TCRdb to the early 2020s). Some background on the complete study: TCR sequence clusters from the two donors were largely donor specific. In a couple of donors, T-cell clones that expanded and contracted after mild COVID-19 were tracked by sequencing TCRalpha and TCRbeta repertoires over time. The cohort was made up of two young adult volunteers, one female and one male, who were previously healthy.

These reads were obtained on an Illumina NovaSeq 6000. TCRalpha and TCRbeta cDNA libraries were constructed by 5'RACE with constant-segment primers, with sample barcodes and unique molecular identifiers being introduced. Trizol reagent was used to extract RNA from every sample. Amplification of the libraries took two PCR steps, and the second step added a second sample barcode plus Illumina TruSeq adapters. Libraries were sequenced on an Illumina NovaSeq with 2 x 150 bp paired-end reads. The published analysis was carried out like this. With migec v1.2.7, reads were demultiplexed and then collapsed into UMI-guided consensus sequences. With mixcr v2.1.11, UMI consensuses were aligned to TRA and TRB V and J templates and assembled into clonotypes. Clonotypes were classified as expanded or contracted when called significant by both edgeR and NoisET, with noise models trained on biological replicates. edgeR calls used a false discovery rate-adjusted p below 0.01 and a log2 fold-change threshold of 1. As an exploratory analysis of dynamics, max-normalized trajectories of the 1000 most abundant clonotypes were examined with PCA combined with hierarchical clustering. Separately sequenced CD4+ and CD8+ repertoires were used to assign a CD4 or CD8 phenotype to each responding clone. TCRdb's own reprocessing of the public reads used fastp at Q25 and MiXCR and kept productive beta chains. Identical CDR3 proteins give one entry, which carries the most common genes and DNA. Here the V and J calls rest on TCRdb's processing, not on the authors' analysis. The sample table contains 250,000 to 350,000 distinct CDR3 sequences; only one count was recorded for 15% of them. Of the sample, 20% to 25% is held by the ten largest clones.

The CDR3 contains 16 residues, cysteine and phenylalanine counted. Only the CDR3 DNA stays, 48 bases, in frame from base 1. A distance of 19 bases separates the germline ends of V and J, which lose 1 base and 8 bases respectively. CDR1 and CDR2, per the germline V gene, are SGHRS and YFSETQ. The table lists this clonotype with many counts. Its binding antigen is unknown. No much larger clone is present one base from it, and per-base qualities are unavailable. Broader findings and caveats from the paper: The study included only a couple of mild cases, and larger cohorts that include severe cases with pre-infection samples were judged to be necessary. The second-wave clones that peaked on day 37 were not confirmed to be SARS-CoV-2 specific. From day 15 to 85, contracting clones showed balanced CD4/CD8 phenotypes, whereas a second wave of clones that expanded from day 15 to 37 leaned towards CD4+. Some responding clones were detected in pre-infection memory, which suggested that pre-existing cross-reactive memory T cells had joined the SARS-CoV-2 response. Contracting CD4+ clones turned up mainly in the CM and EM memory subsets, whereas EMRA was where CD8+ clones were enriched.

Ficoll-Paque density gradient centrifugation was used to isolate PBMCs. The TCR comes from a man younger than 35 who had mild COVID-19 (a few samples of this study predate the infection). The sample titles of this study are shuffled in the database, so cell type and time point are left out; the donor was told from shared clones. The rearranged chain carries TRBV5-1 and TRBJ2-1; the D gene is perhaps TRBD2, on 5 matching bases. Sequencing used PBMCs or a T cell subset sorted from them (not recorded which). This receptor carries the CDR3 CASSLWAGGLDDEQFF. The nucleotide sequence reads as follows: TGCGCCAGCAGCTTGTGGGCAGGAGGACTCGATGATGAGCAGTTCTTC.